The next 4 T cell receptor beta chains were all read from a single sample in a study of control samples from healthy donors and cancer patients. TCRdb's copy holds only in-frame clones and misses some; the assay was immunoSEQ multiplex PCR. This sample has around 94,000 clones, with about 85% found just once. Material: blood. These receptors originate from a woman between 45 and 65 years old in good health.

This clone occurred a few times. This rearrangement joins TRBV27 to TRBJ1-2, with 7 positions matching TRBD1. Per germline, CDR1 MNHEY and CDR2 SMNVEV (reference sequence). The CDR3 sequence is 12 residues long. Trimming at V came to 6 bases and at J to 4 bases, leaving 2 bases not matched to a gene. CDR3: CASSYRGYGYTF. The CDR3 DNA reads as TGTGCCAGCAGCTACAGGGGCTATGGCTACACCTTC.

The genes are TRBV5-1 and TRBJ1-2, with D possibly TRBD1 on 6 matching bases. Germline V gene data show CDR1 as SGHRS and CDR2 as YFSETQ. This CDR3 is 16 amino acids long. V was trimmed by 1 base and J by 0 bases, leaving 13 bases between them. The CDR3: CASSLLDGTTNYGYTF. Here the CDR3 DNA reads TGCGCCAGCAGCTTGTTAGACGGGACAACTAACTATGGCTACACCTTC.

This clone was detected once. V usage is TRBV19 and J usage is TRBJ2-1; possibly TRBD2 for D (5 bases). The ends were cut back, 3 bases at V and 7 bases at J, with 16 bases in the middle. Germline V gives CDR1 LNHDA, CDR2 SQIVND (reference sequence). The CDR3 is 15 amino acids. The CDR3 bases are TGTGCCAGTAGTATGAGGGAGAGCAGTTTAAATGAGCAGTTCTTC. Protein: CASSMRESSLNEQFF.

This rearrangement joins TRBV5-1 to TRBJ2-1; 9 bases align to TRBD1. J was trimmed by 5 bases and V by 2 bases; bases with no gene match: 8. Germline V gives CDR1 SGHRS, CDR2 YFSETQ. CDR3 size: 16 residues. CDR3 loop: CASSLSTGTGNNEQFF. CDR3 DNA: TGCGCCAGCAGCTTAAGCACCGGGACAGGGAACAATGAGCAGTTCTTC.